The rows below give T cell receptor beta chains drawn from one sample of a study of graft-versus-host responses after intestinal transplantation. Their specific antigens are unknown. Measured with immunoSEQ multiplex PCR; TCRdb has only the in-frame clones, and not every one. The sample consists of some 100,000 clones, 75% to 95% of them appearing once. Here the sequenced sample was unstimulated CD8+ T cells sorted from spleen or lymph node cells, taken before intestinal transplant. The source of these receptors is a human donor who received an intestinal transplant. Both conserved end residues are part of each CDR3. The order of the fields is J gene, V gene, D gene, clone size, CDR3 protein, CDR3 DNA. D genes are given only for firm matches. Clone size is not always given. Where it is, it says once, few, many or a class for expanded clones.

j_gene: TRBJ1-3
v_gene: TRBV19
d_gene: .
abundance: once
CDR3aa: CASSPLGDGNTIYF
CDR3nt: TGTGCCAGTTCACCCCTTGGGGATGGAAACACCATATATTTT

j_gene: TRBJ2-5
v_gene: TRBV27
d_gene: .
abundance: .
CDR3aa: CASSLWAFKGDQYF
CDR3nt: TGTGCCAGCAGTTTATGGGCCTTTAAGGGGGACCAGTACTTC

j_gene: TRBJ1-1
v_gene: TRBV19
d_gene: .
abundance: .
CDR3aa: CASSIEGGAYTEAFF
CDR3nt: TGTGCCAGTAGTATAGAGGGGGGGGCCTACACTGAAGCTTTCTTT

j_gene: TRBJ2-1
v_gene: TRBV30
d_gene: TRBD1
abundance: .
CDR3aa: CAWSPTGQLNEQFF
CDR3nt: TGTGCCTGGAGTCCAACGGGACAGCTCAATGAGCAGTTCTTC

j_gene: TRBJ2-6
v_gene: TRBV2
d_gene: .
abundance: .
CDR3aa: CASSQGTGANVLTF
CDR3nt: TGTGCCAGCAGCCAGGGGACTGGGGCCAACGTCCTGACTTTC

j_gene: TRBJ2-1
v_gene: TRBV9
d_gene: .
abundance: .
CDR3aa: CASSISGIISYNEQFF
CDR3nt: TGTGCCAGCAGCATCTCCGGGATTATATCCTACAATGAGCAGTTCTTC

j_gene: TRBJ2-1
v_gene: TRBV7-6
d_gene: .
abundance: .
CDR3aa: CASSLDGRSSYNEQFF
CDR3nt: TGTGCCAGCAGCTTAGACGGGAGAAGCTCCTACAATGAGCAGTTCTTC

j_gene: TRBJ2-2
v_gene: TRBV7-3
d_gene: .
abundance: .
CDR3aa: CASSSWPGATTGELFF
CDR3nt: TGTGCCAGCAGCTCATGGCCGGGGGCGACCACCGGGGAGCTGTTTTTT

j_gene: TRBJ1-2
v_gene: TRBV7-9
d_gene: .
abundance: .
CDR3aa: CASGRFYGYTF
CDR3nt: TGTGCCAGCGGGAGGTTCTATGGCTACACCTTC

j_gene: TRBJ2-1
v_gene: TRBV11-2
d_gene: TRBD2
abundance: .
CDR3aa: CASSLGRLAGDGKPEQFF
CDR3nt: TGTGCCAGCAGCTTAGGCCGACTAGCGGGAGACGGGAAGCCTGAGCAGTTCTTC

j_gene: TRBJ2-7
v_gene: TRBV29-1
d_gene: TRBD1
abundance: once
CDR3aa: CSVEEDRGGLIPYEQYF
CDR3nt: TGCAGCGTTGAAGAGGACAGGGGGGGCCTGATTCCCTACGAGCAGTACTTC

j_gene: TRBJ1-4
v_gene: TRBV27
d_gene: .
abundance: .
CDR3aa: CASSRIRALGEKLFF
CDR3nt: TGTGCCAGCAGTAGAATACGGGCCCTCGGTGAAAAACTGTTTTTT

j_gene: TRBJ1-5
v_gene: TRBV5-6
d_gene: .
abundance: .
CDR3aa: CASSSDGSNQPQHF
CDR3nt: TGTGCCAGCAGTTCCGACGGTAGCAATCAGCCCCAGCATTTT

j_gene: TRBJ2-2
v_gene: TRBV6-5
d_gene: .
abundance: .
CDR3aa: CASSYSKAGELFF
CDR3nt: TGTGCCAGCAGTTACTCGAAGGCCGGGGAGCTGTTTTTT

j_gene: TRBJ2-2
v_gene: TRBV28
d_gene: TRBD2
abundance: .
CDR3aa: CASRFREGELFF
CDR3nt: TGTGCCAGCAGGTTCCGGGAGGGAGAGCTGTTTTTT

j_gene: TRBJ2-5
v_gene: TRBV7-9
d_gene: TRBD1
abundance: .
CDR3aa: CASSPGQWKETQYF
CDR3nt: TGTGCCAGCAGCCCGGGACAGTGGAAGGAGACCCAGTACTTC

j_gene: TRBJ2-7
v_gene: TRBV6-5
d_gene: TRBD1
abundance: .
CDR3aa: CASRSGTGLNEQYF
CDR3nt: TGTGCCAGCCGATCCGGGACAGGTCTTAACGAGCAGTACTTC

j_gene: TRBJ2-7
v_gene: TRBV19
d_gene: TRBD2
abundance: .
CDR3aa: CASSMASGSYEQYF
CDR3nt: TGTGCCAGTAGTATGGCTAGCGGGAGTTACGAGCAGTACTTC

j_gene: TRBJ2-7
v_gene: TRBV6-5
d_gene: .
abundance: .
CDR3aa: CASSPTDGTYEQYF
CDR3nt: TGTGCCAGCAGTCCCACCGACGGTACCTACGAGCAGTACTTC

j_gene: TRBJ1-2
v_gene: TRBV4-1
d_gene: .
abundance: once
CDR3aa: CARTPDGPSPGYTF
CDR3nt: TGCGCCAGGACGCCCGATGGGCCATCGCCTGGCTACACCTTC

j_gene: TRBJ2-5
v_gene: TRBV6-1
d_gene: TRBD2
abundance: few
CDR3aa: CASSEAAGGPETQYF
CDR3nt: TGTGCCAGCAGTGAAGCAGCGGGGGGGCCAGAGACCCAGTACTTC

j_gene: TRBJ1-5
v_gene: TRBV6-6
d_gene: .
abundance: .
CDR3aa: CASSYLAETSNQPQHF
CDR3nt: TGTGCCAGCAGTTACCTTGCGGAGACTAGCAATCAGCCCCAGCATTTT

j_gene: TRBJ2-1
v_gene: TRBV7-9
d_gene: .
abundance: .
CDR3aa: CASSLGAGDEQFF
CDR3nt: TGTGCCAGCAGCTTAGGGGCAGGGGATGAGCAGTTCTTC

j_gene: TRBJ1-2
v_gene: TRBV27
d_gene: TRBD1
abundance: .
CDR3aa: CASSPGTGDYGYTF
CDR3nt: TGTGCCAGCAGTCCAGGGACAGGGGACTATGGCTACACCTTC

j_gene: TRBJ2-1
v_gene: TRBV11-2
d_gene: TRBD2
abundance: .
CDR3aa: CASSLGTSPEQFF
CDR3nt: TGTGCCAGCAGCTTAGGGACTAGTCCCGAGCAGTTCTTC

j_gene: TRBJ2-3
v_gene: TRBV18
d_gene: .
abundance: .
CDR3aa: CASSTTPRDNPLLGTDTQYF
CDR3nt: TGTGCCAGCTCTACCACCCCACGGGACAACCCCCTATTAGGGACAGATACGCAGTATTTT

j_gene: TRBJ2-2
v_gene: TRBV7-9
d_gene: .
abundance: .
CDR3aa: CASSFLSGADTGELFF
CDR3nt: TGTGCCAGCAGCTTTCTCTCTGGGGCGGACACCGGGGAGCTGTTTTTT

j_gene: TRBJ1-2
v_gene: TRBV25-1
d_gene: .
abundance: once
CDR3aa: CASSTVGGYTF
CDR3nt: TGTGCCAGCAGTACAGTCGGCGGCTACACCTTC

j_gene: TRBJ2-1
v_gene: TRBV18
d_gene: .
abundance: .
CDR3aa: CASSPNNEQFF
CDR3nt: TGTGCCAGCTCACCCAACAATGAGCAGTTCTTC

j_gene: TRBJ1-6
v_gene: TRBV27
d_gene: TRBD1
abundance: .
CDR3aa: CASKPGQGGSPLHF
CDR3nt: TGTGCCAGTAAACCGGGACAGGGAGGCTCACCCCTCCACTTT

j_gene: TRBJ1-6
v_gene: TRBV2
d_gene: .
abundance: .
CDR3aa: CASRTSPAGALENSPLHF
CDR3nt: TGTGCCAGCAGAACGTCACCTGCAGGGGCCTTGGAGAATTCACCCCTCCACTTT

j_gene: TRBJ2-1
v_gene: TRBV30
d_gene: TRBD2
abundance: .
CDR3aa: CAWSGIAGVLWNEQFF
CDR3nt: TGTGCCTGGAGTGGGATAGCGGGAGTTTTATGGAATGAGCAGTTCTTC

j_gene: TRBJ2-3
v_gene: TRBV7-9
d_gene: .
abundance: .
CDR3aa: CASSLNRVKTDTQYF
CDR3nt: TGTGCCAGCAGCTTAAATAGAGTAAAAACAGATACGCAGTATTTT

j_gene: TRBJ2-5
v_gene: TRBV5-6
d_gene: TRBD2
abundance: .
CDR3aa: CASSLGRGEVETQYF
CDR3nt: TGTGCCAGCAGCCTCGGACGGGGGGAGGTGGAGACCCAGTACTTC

j_gene: TRBJ1-2
v_gene: TRBV5-5
d_gene: .
abundance: .
CDR3aa: CASSSHGLGYTF
CDR3nt: TGTGCCAGCAGCTCCCACGGGCTGGGCTACACCTTC

j_gene: TRBJ2-3
v_gene: TRBV30
d_gene: .
abundance: .
CDR3aa: CAWNWGSSTDTQYF
CDR3nt: TGTGCCTGGAATTGGGGATCTAGCACAGATACGCAGTATTTT

j_gene: TRBJ1-6
v_gene: TRBV28
d_gene: .
abundance: .
CDR3aa: CASSFTGRYSPLHF
CDR3nt: TGTGCCAGCAGCTTCACAGGGAGGTATTCACCCCTCCACTTT

j_gene: TRBJ1-2
v_gene: TRBV7-9
d_gene: .
abundance: .
CDR3aa: CASSSPPGRPSNYGYTF
CDR3nt: TGTGCCAGCAGCTCGCCACCGGGGCGCCCATCGAACTATGGCTACACCTTC

j_gene: TRBJ2-1
v_gene: TRBV27
d_gene: TRBD1
abundance: .
CDR3aa: CASSSRDSGTGEEQFF
CDR3nt: TGTGCCAGCAGTTCCCGGGACAGCGGGACAGGGGAGGAGCAGTTCTTC

j_gene: TRBJ1-1
v_gene: TRBV11-2
d_gene: TRBD1
abundance: .
CDR3aa: CASSLHRDSPLEAFF
CDR3nt: TGTGCCAGCAGCTTACACCGGGACAGCCCGCTTGAAGCTTTCTTT